These 27 T cell receptor beta chains were all obtained from the same sample, sequenced in a study of blood T cell repertoires in COVID-19. Profiled with immunoSEQ multiplex PCR; TCRdb holds only in-frame clones, not every one. The sample includes about 210,000 clones, 80% to 85% seen only once; the top ten take roughly 10%. Sequenced: peripheral blood. All receptors derive from a woman older than 75 with COVID-19, enrolled during active disease.

The rearrangement links TRBV6-2 or TRBV6-3 to TRBJ2-5; 8 nucleotides match TRBD2. V lost 4 bases to trimming and J lost 6 bases; unmatched junction nucleotides: 10. This CDR3 is 15 amino acids long. CDR1 MNHEY and CDR2 SVGEGT come from the germline V gene. The chain's CDR3 is CASSFGLAQGKTQYF. As DNA, the CDR3 is TGTGCCAGCAGTTTTGGACTAGCCCAGGGGAAGACCCAGTACTTC.

The V call is TRBV20-1, the J call TRBJ2-3, with D possibly being TRBD2 (6 bases). The CDR3 has 11 amino acids. Trimming removed 6 bases from V and 11 bases from J, with 15 bases in between. Germline loops: CDR1 DFQATT, CDR2 SNEGSKA (reference sequence). CDR3 sequence (DNA): TGCAGTGCCGGCTGGTTGGGGGGGCAGTATTTT. Translating gives CSAGWLGGQYF.

The chain recombines TRBV12-3 or TRBV12-4 with TRBJ1-1; D call uncertain. Deletions cut 1 base from V and 8 bases from J, with 5 bases between. The CDR3 extends over 11 amino acids. The CDR3 loop reads CASSLGGEAFF. The DNA for the CDR3 is TGTGCCAGCAGTTTAGGAGGGGAAGCTTTCTTT.

The CDR3, as DNA: TGTGCCAGCAGTTACGACAGCGCGAGGGAGCTGTTTTTT. Protein product: CASSYDSARELFF. The genes are TRBV6-2 or TRBV6-3 and TRBJ2-2; the D gene is possibly TRBD1 (5 bases). Germline V gene data show CDR1 as MNHEY and CDR2 as SVGEGT. The CDR3 contains 13 residues. Trimming cost V 2 bases and J 9 bases, with 10 bases left between them.

The chain joins TRBV5-1 to TRBJ1-2; no reliable D call. CDR1 is SGHRS, CDR2 YFSETQ, per germline. The CDR3 length is 15 residues. V was cut by 0 bases and J by 2 bases, with 11 bases left in between. CDR3 sequence: CASSLAGNPNYGYTF. CDR3 nucleotide sequence: TGCGCCAGCAGCTTGGCCGGGAATCCCAACTATGGCTACACCTTC.

CDR3 nucleotides: TGTGCCAGCAGTAAAACCGGGACAGGGGGTAACTCACCCCTCCACTTT. As protein: CASSKTGTGGNSPLHF. V and J are TRBV25-1 and TRBJ1-6; the match to TRBD1 covers 11 bases. The length of the CDR3 is 16 residues. V lost 5 bases to trimming and J lost 10 bases; unmatched junction nucleotides: 10. Germline V gives CDR1 MGHDK, CDR2 SYGVNS.

The J gene is TRBJ2-6, the V gene TRBV28; D is uncertain. Germline assignment: CDR1 MDHEN and CDR2 SYDVKM. This CDR3 is 16 amino acids long. V was trimmed by 1 base and J by 0 bases, leaving 7 bases between them. DNA for the CDR3: TGTGCCAGCAGTTTATTCGGAGCCTCTGGGGCCAACGTCCTGACTTTC. Residues: CASSLFGASGANVLTF. Looking up the rest from reference TRBV28 and TRBJ2-6 gives the full variable domain: DVKVTQSSRYLVKRTGEKVFLECVQDMDHENMFWYRQDPGLGLRLIYFSYDVKMKEKGDIPEGYSVSREKKERFSLILESASTNQTSMYLCASSLFGASGANVLTFGAGSRLTVL.

The rearrangement uses TRBV18 and TRBJ2-5, with D hard to call. CDR1 and CDR2 (germline): KGHSH, LQKENI. With 1 base removed from V and 5 bases from J, the gap between germline ends came to 11 bases. This CDR3 comprises 14 residues. In DNA form, the CDR3 reads TGTGCCAGCTCACCACAGTCCCGGTATGAGACCCAGTACTTC. Translation: CASSPQSRYETQYF.

The chain is built from TRBV20-1 and TRBJ2-5; D is undetermined. CDR3 length: 12 amino acids. Germline V gene sequence: CDR1 DFQATT, CDR2 SNEGSKA (reference sequence). Trimming shortened V by 3 bases and J by 3 bases, and 8 bases separated the two germline ends. In DNA form, the CDR3 reads TGCAGTGCTAGTGGAAGCGAAGAGACCCAGTACTTC. Its protein is CSASGSEETQYF.

This clone was picked up one time. The gene calls are TRBV28 and TRBJ2-1; 10 bases fit TRBD1. With 5 bases clipped from V and 4 bases from J, the junction kept 5 bases outside the gene matches. This CDR3 has 15 residues. Germline V gives CDR1 MDHEN, CDR2 SYDVKM. The CDR3 DNA reads TGTGCCAGCAGTAACGACAGGGGGCCATACAATGAGCAGTTCTTC. Translation: CASSNDRGPYNEQFF.

V and J are TRBV5-6 and TRBJ1-3; a weak D match, TRBD1 (5 bases). V lost 1 base, J lost 1 base, and 9 bases lay in between. This CDR3 contains 15 residues. From germline, CDR1 is SGHDT and CDR2 YYEEEE. Here the CDR3 reads CASSLRGTSGNTIYF. CDR3 nucleotide sequence: TGTGCCAGCAGCTTGCGCGGGACGTCTGGAAACACCATATATTTT.

The chain combines TRBV28 with TRBJ2-7; weak D call: TRBD1 (6 bases). Per germline, CDR1 MDHEN and CDR2 SYDVKM. The CDR3 consists of 16 residues. Deletions cut 4 bases from V and 4 bases from J, with 20 bases between. CDR3 nucleotides: TGTGCCAGCAGTTCCTCGTCTCCATCAGGGGCATACGAGCAGTACGTC. This sequence encodes CASSSSSPSGAYEQYV.

This chain links TRBV30 with TRBJ1-1; unclear D gene. The CDR3 has 14 amino acids. V was clipped by 2 bases and J by 0 bases, with 10 bases between them. Germline V CDR1 and CDR2: GTSNPN, SVGIG (reference sequence). CDR3 residues: CAWSMTPMNTEAFF. DNA for the CDR3: TGTGCCTGGAGTATGACACCTATGAACACTGAAGCTTTCTTT. The variable domain in full, with the rest retrieved from reference TRBV30 and TRBJ1-1, is SQTIHQWPATLVQPVGSPLSLECTVEGTSNPNLYWYRQAAGRGLQLLFYSVGIGQISSEVPQNLSASRPQDRQFILSSKKLLLSDSGFYLCAWSMTPMNTEAFFGQGTRLTVV.

The chain employs TRBV11-2 and TRBJ2-7; 7 bases line up with TRBD2. Germline CDR1 and CDR2: SGHAT and FQNNGV. Trimming removed 7 bases from V and 7 bases from J; junction bases left unmatched: 10. There are 13 residues in the CDR3. CDR3 residues: CASTPWRESEQYF. DNA of the CDR3: TGTGCCAGCACCCCTTGGCGGGAGAGTGAGCAGTACTTC.

The chain combines TRBV5-6 with TRBJ2-2; possible D gene TRBD1, 6 bases. V lost 2 bases and J lost 1, with 15 bases in between. In germline, CDR1 is SGHDT, CDR2 YYEEEE. CDR3 length: 17 residues. In DNA, the CDR3 is TGTGCCAGCAGCTTTTCCCGACAGGAAAGGAACACCGGGGAGCTGTTTTTT. It is translated as CASSFSRQERNTGELFF.

J is TRBJ2-1 and V is TRBV9; 9 bases line up with TRBD2. V shed 4 bases, J shed 8 bases, and the junction held 7 bases outside the gene matches. Germline V CDR1 and CDR2: SGDLS, YYNGEE. The CDR3 is made up of 14 amino acids. The CDR3, as DNA: TGTGCCAGCAGCCCCACAGCGGGGGGTTATGAGCAGTTCTTC. It yields the protein CASSPTAGGYEQFF.

This chain joins TRBV27 and TRBJ1-6; D may be TRBD1 (5 bases). From germline, CDR1 is MNHEY and CDR2 SMNVEV (reference sequence). V lost 4 bases and J 5 bases, leaving 12 bases between the germline ends. The CDR3 has 15 amino acids. The DNA of the CDR3 is TGTGCCAGCAGTTCCCAGCGACAGAATAATTCACCCCTCCACTTT. As protein: CASSSQRQNNSPLHF.

The rearrangement joins TRBV6-5 to TRBJ2-1; 9 positions match TRBD1. V gave up 4 bases and J gave up 6 bases; unmatched junction bases: 7. The CDR3 contains 15 residues. CDR1 is MNHEY, CDR2 SVGAGI, per germline. CDR3 coding DNA: TGTGCCAGCAGTTCCGGACAGGGGTTCAGCAATGAGCAGTTCTTC. This encodes CASSSGQGFSNEQFF.

The chain has TRBV9 and TRBJ2-3; TRBD2 matches 8 bases. The germline CDR1 and CDR2 sequences are SGDLS and YYNGEE. Trimming cost V 0 bases and J 6 bases; bases outside gene matches: 6. CDR3 length: 15 amino acids. CDR3 bases: TGTGCCAGCAGCGTAGTGAGCGGGGGTCGGGATACGCAGTATTTT. Translating it yields CASSVVSGGRDTQYF.

The chain combines TRBV10-3 with TRBJ2-5; 10 positions agree with TRBD1. The CDR3 totals 13 residues. V shed 6 bases, J shed 4 bases, and the junction held 2 bases outside the gene matches. The V gene's germline CDR1 is ENHRY and CDR2 SYGVKD. In nucleotides, the CDR3 is TGTGCCATCAGCCGGACAGGGGGAGAGACCCAGTACTTC. Translation gives CAISRTGGETQYF.

This sequence joins TRBV5-1 and TRBJ2-5, with 8 bases fitting TRBD2. The trim removed 0 bases at V and 0 bases at J, leaving 4 bases unmatched. Germline CDR1 SGHRS, CDR2 YFSETQ. The CDR3 totals 16 residues. The CDR3 DNA is TGCGCCAGCAGCTTGGCGGCTAGCGGGTACCAAGAGACCCAGTACTTC. Its translation is CASSLAASGYQETQYF.

In nucleotides, the CDR3 is TGTGCCAGCAGTATGAATACAGGGCTTAATGAAAAACTGTTTTTT. Residues: CASSMNTGLNEKLFF. The chain joins TRBV28 to TRBJ1-4; weak D call: TRBD1 (6 bases). The CDR3 consists of 15 residues. Germline assignment: CDR1 MDHEN and CDR2 SYDVKM. With 5 bases removed from V and 4 bases from J, the gap between germline ends came to 14 bases.

The V and J genes are TRBV6-2 or TRBV6-3 and TRBJ2-5; D may be TRBD2 (6 bases). Trimming took 6 bases from V and 0 from J, leaving 14 bases between them. Per germline, CDR1 MNHEY and CDR2 SVGEGT. This CDR3 spans 15 amino acids. The CDR3 DNA reads TGTGCCAGCAGCACCCCCCGGGACTACCAAGAGACCCAGTACTTC. It specifies CASSTPRDYQETQYF.

CDR3 sequence reads: CASSQRGQQNTEAFF. In DNA, the CDR3 is TGTGCCAGCAGCCAGAGGGGACAGCAGAACACTGAAGCTTTCTTT. This chain connects TRBV3-1 (or the pseudogene TRBV3-2) to TRBJ1-1; TRBD1 matches at 7 bases. Germline loops: CDR1 LGHDT, CDR2 YNNKEL (reference sequence). CDR3 length: 15 amino acids. J lost 1 base, V lost 3 bases, and 5 bases had no gene match.

The chain uses TRBV12-3 or TRBV12-4 and TRBJ1-1; D not resolved. V was shortened by 10 bases and J by 2 bases, with 14 bases between the two germline ends. The CDR3 has 13 residues. This CDR3 is CATTWGVNTEAFF. The CDR3 region has the DNA TGTGCCACTACCTGGGGAGTAAACACTGAAGCTTTCTTT.

V is TRBV11-2 and J is TRBJ1-3; D not certain. The CDR3 has 14 amino acids. Germline CDR1 SGHAT, CDR2 FQNNGV. Trimming removed 11 bases from V and 0 bases from J, with 14 bases in between. The CDR3 coding sequence is TGTGCCTCGCGGCTCCAGAGCTCTGGAAACACCATATATTTT. This translates into CASRLQSSGNTIYF. Variable domain in full (rest from reference TRBV11-2 and TRBJ1-3): EAGVAQSPRYKIIEKRQSVAFWCNPISGHATLYWYQQILGQGPKLLIQFQNNGVVDDSQLPKDRFSAERLKGVDSTLKIQPAKLEDSAVYLCASRLQSSGNTIYFGEGSWLTVV.

V is TRBV14 and J is TRBJ1-2; D not resolved. V lost 0 bases to trimming and J lost 8 bases, with 7 bases between them. The CDR3 sequence is 12 residues long. CDR1 is SGHDN and CDR2 is FVKESK in the germline V gene. The CDR3 loop reads CASSQDRIGYTF. The CDR3 nucleotides are TGTGCCAGCAGCCAAGACAGGATCGGCTACACCTTC.